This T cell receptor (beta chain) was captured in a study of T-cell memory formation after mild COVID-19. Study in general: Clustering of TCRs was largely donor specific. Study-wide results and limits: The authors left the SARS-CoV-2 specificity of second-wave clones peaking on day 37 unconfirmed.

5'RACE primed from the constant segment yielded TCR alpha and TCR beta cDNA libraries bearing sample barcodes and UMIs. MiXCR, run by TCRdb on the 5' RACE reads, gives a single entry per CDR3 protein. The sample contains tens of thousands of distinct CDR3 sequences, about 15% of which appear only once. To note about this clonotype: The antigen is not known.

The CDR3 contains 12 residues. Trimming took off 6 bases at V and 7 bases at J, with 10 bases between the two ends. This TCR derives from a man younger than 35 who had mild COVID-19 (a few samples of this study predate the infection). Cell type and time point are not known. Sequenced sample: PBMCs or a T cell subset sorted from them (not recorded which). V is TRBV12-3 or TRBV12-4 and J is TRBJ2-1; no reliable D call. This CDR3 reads CASSPKGNEQFF. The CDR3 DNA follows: TGTGCCAGCAGCCCGAAAGGTAATGAGCAGTTCTTC.